Following are 15 T cell receptor beta chains from one sample sequenced in a study of T cells in localized non-small cell lung cancer. Profiling relied on immunoSEQ multiplex PCR, and the TCRdb table lists in-frame clones only, not all of them. The sample records 30,000 or so clones, 88% being singletons. The sequenced sample was peripheral blood, obtained before any cancer treatment. The receptors originated from a female donor older than 55 with stage III squamous cell lung carcinoma.

The CDR3 nucleotides are TGTGCCAGCAGCTTGATTGTTAGTAGCACCGGGGAGCTGTTTTTT. Its protein product is CASSLIVSSTGELFF. This rearrangement joins TRBV5-8 to TRBJ2-2; no clear D. The V gene's germline CDR1 is SGHTS and CDR2 YDEGEE. Trimming left V 1 base short and J 4 bases short, with 11 bases between. This CDR3 is 15 amino acids long. Full variable domain (remainder filled in from reference TRBV5-8 and TRBJ2-2): EAGVTQSPTHLIKTRGQQATLRCSPISGHTSVYWYQQALGLGLQFLLWYDEGEERNRGNFPPRFSGRQFPNYSSELNVNALELEDSALYLCASSLIVSSTGELFFGEGSRLTVL.

This chain uses TRBV7-8 with TRBJ1-5; no definite D call. Germline V gives CDR1 SGHVS, CDR2 FQNEAQ. The CDR3 totals 15 residues. Trimming removed 1 base from V and 9 bases from J, with 16 bases in between. Here the CDR3 DNA reads TGTGCCAGCAGCTTAGAGTGGGGAGACCCTGGGCCCCAGCATTTT. It translates to CASSLEWGDPGPQHF.

The chain has TRBV5-1 and TRBJ2-3, with no clear D. This CDR3 has 14 amino acids. In germline, CDR1 is SGHRS, CDR2 YFSETQ. Trimming took off 1 base at V and 1 base at J, with 7 bases between the two ends. The CDR3 DNA reads TGCGCCAGCAGCTTGTTGTCGGGCACAGATACGCAGTATTTT. Translation gives CASSLLSGTDTQYF.

This clone was detected only once. The chain employs TRBV18 and TRBJ2-7; D is uncertain. V was clipped by 1 base and J by 6 bases, with 7 bases between them. Germline CDR1 is KGHSH and CDR2 is LQKENI. The CDR3 has 12 residues. This CDR3 reads CASSPRDGEQYF. DNA of the CDR3: TGTGCCAGCTCACCACGGGATGGCGAGCAGTACTTC.

This chain joins TRBV5-6 and TRBJ2-1; D is perhaps TRBD1 (5 bases). The CDR3 has 15 amino acids. Trimming cost V 3 bases and J 6 bases, with 16 bases left between them. In germline, CDR1 is SGHDT, CDR2 YYEEEE. The DNA for the CDR3 is TGTGCCAGCAGCTCTGGGAACTTCAGGGCCAATGAGCAGTTCTTC. This gives the protein CASSSGNFRANEQFF.

The rearrangement joins TRBV29-1 to TRBJ2-4; the match to TRBD2 covers 9 bases. The length of the CDR3 is 15 residues. Germline loops: CDR1 SQVTM, CDR2 ANQGSEA. J lost 5 bases, V lost 6 bases, and 11 bases had no gene match. The CDR3: CSVGGLAGEQNIQYF. The CDR3 DNA follows: TGCAGCGTCGGGGGGTTAGCGGGAGAACAAAACATTCAGTACTTC.

This chain joins TRBV27 and TRBJ1-5; D gene uncertain. The V gene lost 2 bases and the J gene lost 3 bases, with 11 bases spanning the gap. This CDR3 comprises 15 residues. Germline V gene data show CDR1 as MNHEY and CDR2 as SMNVEV (reference sequence). The DNA for the CDR3 is TGTGCCAGCAGTTTAGGGCGGCGAGACAATCAGCCCCAGCATTTT. It encodes CASSLGRRDNQPQHF.

The V and J genes are TRBV4-1 and TRBJ2-7; 9 bases are a match to TRBD1. J gave up 6 bases and V 4 bases, and 7 bases lay outside the gene matches. The germline CDR1 and CDR2 sequences are MGHRA and YSYEKL. The CDR3 is 14 amino acids. Here the CDR3 reads CASSPRDRASEQYF. For the CDR3, the DNA is TGCGCCAGCAGCCCCCGGGACAGGGCCTCCGAGCAGTACTTC.

The V gene is TRBV10-1, the J gene TRBJ1-3; possibly TRBD1 for D (5 bases). CDR3 length: 14 residues. Germline CDR1 is WNHNN and CDR2 is SYGVQD (reference sequence). Between the trimmed V and J ends, which lost 3 bases and 3 bases, there was a span of 9 bases. The CDR3: CASSDGGIGNTIYF. CDR3 bases: TGCGCCAGCAGTGATGGGGGAATTGGAAACACCATATATTTT.

The chain carries TRBV28 and TRBJ2-1; 12 bases are shared with TRBD2. Germline V gene data show CDR1 as MDHEN and CDR2 as SYDVKM. This CDR3 spans 17 amino acids. Losses at the gene ends were 6 bases for V and 12 bases for J; bases not matched to a gene: 18. This CDR3 reads CASRPRPSGGAREGQFF. CDR3 DNA sequence: TGTGCCAGCAGGCCCCGCCCTAGCGGGGGGGCCCGGGAAGGGCAGTTCTTC.

Here the CDR3 reads CASTGGPYNEQFF. The CDR3 DNA reads TGTGCCAGTACTGGGGGGCCCTACAATGAGCAGTTCTTC. This rearrangement joins TRBV19 to TRBJ2-1, with D possibly being TRBD1 or TRBD2 (6 bases each). CDR1 is LNHDA and CDR2 is SQIVND in the germline V gene (reference sequence). Between the trimmed V and J ends, which lost 7 bases and 2 bases, there was a span of 9 bases. CDR3 length equals 13 residues.

The chain uses TRBV6-5 and TRBJ1-6, with D maybe TRBD1 (5 bases). This CDR3 spans 15 amino acids. Germline assignment: CDR1 MNHEY and CDR2 SVGAGI. V was cut by 7 bases and J by 10 bases, with 20 bases left in between. This CDR3 reads CASTQSGGFGSPLHF. CDR3 nucleotides: TGTGCCAGCACCCAAAGCGGGGGATTTGGGTCACCCCTCCACTTT.

Written as DNA, the CDR3 is TGCGCCAGCAGCAGCGACAGGGGGCACACTGAAGCTTTCTTT. Its translation: CASSSDRGHTEAFF. V and J are TRBV5-1 and TRBJ1-1; TRBD1 matches at 10 bases. The CDR3 runs to 14 residues. V shed 4 bases and J 3 bases; nucleotides not matched to a gene: 3. Germline-derived CDR1 and CDR2 are SGHRS and YFSETQ.

The gene calls are TRBV10-2 and TRBJ1-2; 7 bases line up with TRBD1. CDR3 length: 12 residues. V lost 3 bases to trimming and J lost 13 bases; unmatched junction nucleotides: 8. Germline CDR1 reads WSHSY; CDR2 reads SAAADI. The CDR3 nucleotides read TGCGCCAGCAGTGACCAGGACAGGCCCACCACCTTC. This sequence encodes CASSDQDRPTTF.

The V call is TRBV5-4, the J call TRBJ1-2, with 7 positions matching TRBD1. Germline V gives CDR1 SGHNT, CDR2 YYREEE (reference sequence). With V trimmed by 3 bases and J by 7 bases, 6 bases remained unmatched. The CDR3 totals 13 residues. The CDR3 bases are TGTGCCAGCAGCTACCGGACAGGCCCTGGCTACACCTTC. Amino acids: CASSYRTGPGYTF.